What follows is one T cell receptor (beta chain) and its context. Clones were sequenced by immunoSEQ multiplex PCR, and TCRdb holds only the in-frame ones, with some missing. The top ten clones hold about an eighth of a sample with about 190,000 clones, 87% of them seen once. The data were taken from a study of blood T cell repertoires in COVID-19. Turning to the study itself: COVID-19 samples collected from the United States, Italy and Spain covered acute and convalescent phases.

This clonotype was sampled from a woman aged 70-85 years with COVID-19, enrolled during active disease. Sample: peripheral blood.

This chain's CDR3 is CASTLTYEQYF. The CDR3 DNA is TGTGCCAGCACCCTAACCTACGAGCAGTACTTC. This chain connects TRBV2 to TRBJ2-7; D not certain. The V and J ends lost 7 bases and 2 bases respectively, with 6 bases between them. There are 11 residues in the CDR3. From germline, CDR1 is SNHLY and CDR2 FYNNEI.